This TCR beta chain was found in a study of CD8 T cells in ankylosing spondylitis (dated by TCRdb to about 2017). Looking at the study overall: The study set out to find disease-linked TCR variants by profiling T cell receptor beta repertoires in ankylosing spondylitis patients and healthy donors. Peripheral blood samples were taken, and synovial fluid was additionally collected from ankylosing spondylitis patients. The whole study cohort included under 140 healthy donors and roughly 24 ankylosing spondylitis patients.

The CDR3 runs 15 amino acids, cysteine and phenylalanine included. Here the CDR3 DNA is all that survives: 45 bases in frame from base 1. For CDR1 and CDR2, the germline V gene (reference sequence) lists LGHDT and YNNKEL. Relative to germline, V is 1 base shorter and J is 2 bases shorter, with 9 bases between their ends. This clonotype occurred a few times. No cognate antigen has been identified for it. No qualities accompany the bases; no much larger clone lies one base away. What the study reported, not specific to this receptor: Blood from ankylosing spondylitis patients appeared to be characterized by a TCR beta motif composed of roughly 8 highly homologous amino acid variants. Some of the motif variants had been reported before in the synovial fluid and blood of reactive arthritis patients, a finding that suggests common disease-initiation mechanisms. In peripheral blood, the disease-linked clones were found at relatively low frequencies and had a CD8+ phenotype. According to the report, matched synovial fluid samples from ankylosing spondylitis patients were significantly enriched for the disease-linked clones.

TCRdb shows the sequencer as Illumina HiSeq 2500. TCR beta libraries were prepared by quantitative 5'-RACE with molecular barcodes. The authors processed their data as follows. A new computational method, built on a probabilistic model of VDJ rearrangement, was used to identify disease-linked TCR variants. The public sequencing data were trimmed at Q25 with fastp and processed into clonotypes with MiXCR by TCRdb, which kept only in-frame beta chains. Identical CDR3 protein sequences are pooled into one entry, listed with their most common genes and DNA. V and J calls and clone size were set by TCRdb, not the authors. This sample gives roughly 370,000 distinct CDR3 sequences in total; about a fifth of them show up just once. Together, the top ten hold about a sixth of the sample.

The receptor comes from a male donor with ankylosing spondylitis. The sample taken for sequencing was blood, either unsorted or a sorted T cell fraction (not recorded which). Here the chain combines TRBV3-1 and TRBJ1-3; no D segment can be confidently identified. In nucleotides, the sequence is TGTGCCAGCAGCCAAGGGACGACCGCTGGAAACACCATATATTTT. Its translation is CASSQGTTAGNTIYF. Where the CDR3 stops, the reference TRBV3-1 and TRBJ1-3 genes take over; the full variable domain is DTAVSQTPKYLVTQMGNDKSIKCEQNLGHDTMYWYKQDSKKFLKIMFSYNNKELIINETVPNRFSPKSPDKAHLNLHINSLELGDSAVYFCASSQGTTAGNTIYFGEGSWLTVV.